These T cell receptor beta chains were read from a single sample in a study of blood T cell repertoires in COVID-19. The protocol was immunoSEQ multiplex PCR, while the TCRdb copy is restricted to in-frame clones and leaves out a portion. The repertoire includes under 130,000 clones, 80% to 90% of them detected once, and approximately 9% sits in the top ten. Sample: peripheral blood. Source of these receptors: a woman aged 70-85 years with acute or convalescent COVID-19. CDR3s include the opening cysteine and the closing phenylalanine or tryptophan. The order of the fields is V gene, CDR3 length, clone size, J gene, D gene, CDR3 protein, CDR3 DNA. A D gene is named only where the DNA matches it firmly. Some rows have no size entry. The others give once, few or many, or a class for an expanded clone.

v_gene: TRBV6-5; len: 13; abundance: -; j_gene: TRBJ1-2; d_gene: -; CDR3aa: CASSYGGSLGYTF; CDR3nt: TGTGCCAGCAGTTACGGAGGATCCTTGGGCTACACCTTC
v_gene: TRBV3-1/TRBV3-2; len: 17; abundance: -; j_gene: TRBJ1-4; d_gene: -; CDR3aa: CASSSQRRRSTNEKLFF; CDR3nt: TGTGCCAGCAGCTCCCAGAGACGGAGGTCAACTAATGAAAAACTGTTTTTT
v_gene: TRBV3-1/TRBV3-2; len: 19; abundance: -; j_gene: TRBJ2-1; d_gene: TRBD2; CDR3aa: CASSQMSSGGQSSYNEQFF; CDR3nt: TGTGCCAGCAGCCAAATGTCTAGCGGGGGGCAAAGCTCCTACAATGAGCAGTTCTTC
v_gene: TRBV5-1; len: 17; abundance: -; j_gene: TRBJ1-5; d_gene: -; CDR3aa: CASSLEGIGGSNQPQHF; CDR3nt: TGCGCCAGCAGCTTGGAAGGGATCGGGGGTAGCAATCAGCCCCAGCATTTT
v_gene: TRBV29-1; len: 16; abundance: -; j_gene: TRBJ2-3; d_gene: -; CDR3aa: CSVHGGTRVGTDTQYF; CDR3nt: TGCAGCGTTCATGGCGGGACCAGGGTTGGGACAGATACGCAGTATTTT
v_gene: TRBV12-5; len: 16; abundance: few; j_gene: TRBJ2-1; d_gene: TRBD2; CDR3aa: CASGLVELAVFNEQFF; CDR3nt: TGTGCTAGTGGTTTGGTAGAGCTAGCGGTCTTCAATGAGCAGTTCTTC
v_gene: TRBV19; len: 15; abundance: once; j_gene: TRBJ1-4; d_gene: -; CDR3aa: CATMARGTPNEKLFF; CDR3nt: TGTGCCACTATGGCTAGGGGGACACCCAATGAAAAACTGTTTTTT
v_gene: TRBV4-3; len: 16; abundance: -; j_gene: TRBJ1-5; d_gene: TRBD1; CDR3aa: CASSPNYVSGGQPQHF; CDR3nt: TGCGCCAGCAGCCCAAACTACGTGTCAGGGGGTCAGCCCCAGCATTTT
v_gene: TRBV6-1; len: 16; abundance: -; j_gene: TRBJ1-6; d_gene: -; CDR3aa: CASSEGILQGNSPLHF; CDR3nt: TGTGCCAGCAGTGAAGGAATATTACAGGGTAATTCACCCCTCCACTTT
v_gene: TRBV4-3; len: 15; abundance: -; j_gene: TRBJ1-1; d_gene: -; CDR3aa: CASSQQSRGDTEAFF; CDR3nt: TGCGCCAGCAGCCAACAGTCCCGGGGGGACACTGAAGCTTTCTTT
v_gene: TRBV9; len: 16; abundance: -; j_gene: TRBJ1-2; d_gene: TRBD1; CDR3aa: CASSVGEGTGGGGYTF; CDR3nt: TGTGCCAGCAGCGTAGGAGAGGGGACAGGGGGCGGTGGCTACACCTTC
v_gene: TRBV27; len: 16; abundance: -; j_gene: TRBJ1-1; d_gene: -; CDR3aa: CASSLSFGTEGTEAFF; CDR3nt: TGTGCCAGCAGTTTATCCTTCGGCACAGAGGGCACTGAAGCTTTCTTT